This T cell receptor beta chain was captured in a study of cytomegalovirus exposure and HLA in healthy donors. After removal of 5 bases from V and 3 bases from J, the junction contained 8 bases not matched to a gene. This CDR3 contains 16 residues. Germline-derived CDR1 and CDR2 are MNHNY and SVGAGI (reference sequence). Primers for the PCR totalled 60 Vbeta and 13 Jbeta. Profiled with immunoSEQ multiplex PCR; TCRdb holds only in-frame clones, not every one. There are over 110,000 clones in the sample, with 0.75% to 1% held by the top ten. V and J are TRBV6-6 and TRBJ2-7; the match to TRBD2 covers 12 bases. The sequenced material came from PBMCs. The clonotype comes from a male donor in good health and CMV-seronegative. In nucleotides, the CDR3 is TGTGCCAGCAGTACCTCGGGACTAGCGGGTGTCTACGAGCAGTACTTC. Encoded protein: CASSTSGLAGVYEQYF.